What follows are 23 T cell receptor beta chains derived from one specimen sequenced in a study of blood T cell repertoires in COVID-19. The table came from immunoSEQ multiplex PCR; TCRdb's copy has only in-frame clones and leaves some out. The sample has roughly 280,000 clones; roughly 86% are singletons. The sequenced material came from PBMCs or T cells enriched from blood (not recorded which). The source of these receptors is an older woman who had recovered from COVID-19.

The chain uses TRBV28 and TRBJ2-2; D perhaps matches TRBD1 (6 bases). Trimming left V 6 bases short and J 5 bases short, with 10 bases between. CDR3 length: 13 amino acids. Germline values: CDR1 MDHEN, CDR2 SYDVKM. The CDR3 loop reads CASRDSSTGELFF. CDR3 coding DNA: TGTGCCAGCAGGGACAGTTCGACCGGGGAGCTGTTTTTT.

On this clone itself: The junction differs from germline at one of its ends, possibly a read error. The chain employs TRBV7-7 and TRBJ2-5, with 10 positions matching TRBD2. The germline V gene encodes CDR1 SSHAT and CDR2 FNYEAQ (reference sequence). The CDR3 is 16 amino acids. In DNA form, the CDR3 reads TGTGCTAGCAGCTTAATTACTAGCGGGGCCCAAGAGACCCAGTACTTC. Its translation: CASSLITSGAQETQYF.

The rearrangement links TRBV5-1 to TRBJ2-7; D unresolved. Germline values: CDR1 SGHRS, CDR2 YFSETQ. The ends were cut back, 4 bases at V and 4 bases at J, with 6 bases in the middle. This CDR3 is built from 11 residues. The CDR3 nucleotides read TGCGCCAGCAGCGACACATACGAGCAGTACTTC. It encodes CASSDTYEQYF.

This clone was detected a few times. The chain uses TRBV2 and TRBJ2-1; TRBD2 matches 7 bases. The V gene's germline CDR1 is SNHLY and CDR2 FYNNEI. The CDR3 totals 14 residues. Germline trimming cut 9 bases from V and 8 bases from J; bases unmatched to any gene: 13. The CDR3: CASNPWSGADEQFF. In nucleotides, the CDR3 is TGTGCCAGTAACCCCTGGAGCGGGGCGGATGAGCAGTTCTTC.

The chain combines TRBV10-3 with TRBJ1-4; D is perhaps TRBD1 (5 bases). The CDR3 covers 14 residues. V shed 10 bases and J shed 5 bases, with 17 bases lying between them. Per the germline V gene, CDR1 is ENHRY and CDR2 is SYGVKD. CDR3 nucleotide sequence: TGTGCCACCTATTCGGGGGGGTTAAATGAAAAACTGTTTTTT. This gives the protein CATYSGGLNEKLFF.

This clone was seen only once. The rearrangement joins TRBV27 to TRBJ1-1; 7 bases map to TRBD1. Germline loops: CDR1 MNHEY, CDR2 SMNVEV (reference sequence). The V segment lost 6 bases and the J segment 2 bases; nucleotides outside the gene matches: 3. The CDR3 consists of 13 residues. The CDR3 sequence is CASRGTANTEAFF. The DNA of the CDR3 is TGTGCCAGCAGGGGGACAGCAAACACTGAAGCTTTCTTT.

The V gene is TRBV6-5, the J gene TRBJ1-5; D might be TRBD1 (6 bases). This CDR3 region has 15 residues. Per the germline V gene, CDR1 is MNHEY and CDR2 is SVGAGI. V dropped 4 bases and J dropped 3 bases, with 13 bases sitting between them. The CDR3 DNA reads TGTGCCAGCAGTTCTACAGGGTTTTACAATCAGCCCCAGCATTTT. The encoded protein is CASSSTGFYNQPQHF.

The CDR3 loop is CASSTPDRGDTEAFF. The CDR3 DNA sequence: TGTGCCAGTAGTACTCCCGACAGGGGGGACACTGAAGCTTTCTTT. The rearrangement links TRBV19 to TRBJ1-1; 9 nucleotides agree with TRBD1. V trimming: 4 bases; J trimming: 3 bases; junction bases outside the gene matches: 6. This CDR3 has 15 residues. The germline CDR1 and CDR2 sequences are LNHDA and SQIVND (reference sequence).

Only a few counts were recorded for this clone. The chain uses TRBV9 and TRBJ2-5; the D gene is possibly TRBD1 (6 bases). The V gene's germline CDR1 is SGDLS and CDR2 YYNGEE. V was trimmed by 3 bases and J by 4 bases, leaving 13 bases between them. The CDR3 has 14 amino acids. CDR3 in DNA: TGTGCCAGCAGCGGAGGGGGTCACTTAGAGACCCAGTACTTC. This sequence encodes CASSGGGHLETQYF.

The chain combines TRBV19 with TRBJ1-5; tentatively, D is TRBD1 (5 bases). Between the trimmed V and J ends, which lost 5 bases and 4 bases, there was a span of 12 bases. This CDR3 comprises 14 residues. CDR1 LNHDA and CDR2 SQIVND come from the germline V gene (reference sequence). CDR3 residues: CASSYQGENQPQHF. The CDR3 DNA sequence: TGTGCCAGTAGTTACCAGGGCGAAAATCAGCCCCAGCATTTT.

This sequence joins TRBV9 and TRBJ2-5, with a tentative D call TRBD2 (6 bases). Germline lookup yields CDR1 SGDLS and CDR2 YYNGEE. The CDR3 runs to 16 residues. Trimming stripped 0 bases from V and 0 bases from J, with 12 bases between. The chain's CDR3 is CASSVGGASYQETQYF. The DNA of the CDR3 is TGTGCCAGCAGCGTAGGCGGGGCCTCGTACCAAGAGACCCAGTACTTC.

This clone was detected only a few times. This chain uses TRBV5-1 with TRBJ1-6; no clear D gene. Germline V gives CDR1 SGHRS, CDR2 YFSETQ. The CDR3 totals 14 residues. Deletions cut 4 bases from V and 7 bases from J, with 12 bases between. The CDR3 here is CASSLQLRNSPLHF. The CDR3 coding sequence is TGCGCCAGCAGCCTGCAACTCAGGAATTCACCCCTCCACTTT.

This clone was recorded only once. The chain joins TRBV5-1 to TRBJ1-1, with TRBD1 matching over 10 bases. This CDR3 region has 17 residues. V was clipped by 1 base and J by 1 base; unmatched bases: 7. CDR1 SGHRS and CDR2 YFSETQ come from the germline V gene. The CDR3 coding sequence is TGCGCCAGCAGCTTGCAGCCGGGACAGGGGAAGAACACTGAAGCTTTCTTT. Amino acid sequence: CASSLQPGQGKNTEAFF.

CDR3 protein: CASTPDILNYGYTF. CDR3 DNA sequence: TGTGCCAGCACCCCGGACATCCTTAACTATGGCTACACCTTC. V usage is TRBV28 and J usage is TRBJ1-2; TRBD1 might be the D (5 bases). Deletions cut 7 bases from V and 1 base from J, with 13 bases between. There are 14 residues in the CDR3. Germline loops: CDR1 MDHEN, CDR2 SYDVKM.

This chain links TRBV6-5 with TRBJ2-1, with a weak D call TRBD2 (5 bases). The germline V gene encodes CDR1 MNHEY and CDR2 SVGAGI. The CDR3 extends over 13 amino acids. With 4 bases removed from V and 6 bases from J, the gap between germline ends came to 10 bases. The chain's CDR3 is CASSFTRSNEQFF. CDR3 bases: TGTGCCAGCAGTTTTACTAGATCCAATGAGCAGTTCTTC.

CDR3 loop: CASSPGLAAPRGTDTQYF. The CDR3 DNA sequence: TGTGCCAGCAGTCCTGGACTAGCGGCCCCCAGGGGCACAGATACGCAGTATTTT. The V gene is TRBV28, the J gene TRBJ2-3; 10 positions match TRBD2. With V trimmed by 5 bases and J by 1 base, 12 bases remained unmatched. The length of the CDR3 is 18 residues. Per the germline V gene, CDR1 is MDHEN and CDR2 is SYDVKM.

The rearrangement joins TRBV5-8 to TRBJ1-2, with 7 bases that match TRBD1. The germline CDR1 and CDR2 sequences are SGHTS and YDEGEE. Trimming removed 0 bases from V and 2 bases from J; junction bases left unmatched: 13. The CDR3 runs 18 residues. CDR3 region: CASSLVGKTGTFNYGYTF. The CDR3, as DNA: TGTGCCAGCAGCTTGGTGGGGAAGACAGGGACTTTCAACTATGGCTACACCTTC. The full variable domain, with the rest looked up from reference TRBV5-8 and TRBJ1-2, is EAGVTQSPTHLIKTRGQQATLRCSPISGHTSVYWYQQALGLGLQFLLWYDEGEERNRGNFPPRFSGRQFPNYSSELNVNALELEDSALYLCASSLVGKTGTFNYGYTFGSGTRLTVV.

V is TRBV27 and J is TRBJ1-2; the match to TRBD1 covers 10 bases. CDR1 is MNHEY, CDR2 SMNVEV, per germline (reference sequence). The V and J ends lost 4 bases and 7 bases, in that order; junction bases with no gene match: 9. CDR3 size: 15 residues. The CDR3 is CASSWAGRTGGGYTF. CDR3 in DNA: TGTGCCAGCAGTTGGGCTGGAAGGACAGGGGGTGGCTACACCTTC.

V gene TRBV19 combines with J gene TRBJ1-5, with TRBD1 identical over 7 bases. The V gene end was trimmed by 2 bases and the J gene end by 2 bases; junction bases not matched to a gene: 9. The CDR3 loop spans 17 amino acids. Germline V CDR1 and CDR2: LNHDA, SQIVND (reference sequence). The CDR3 DNA reads TGTGCCAGTAGTATACTCTCCGGGACAGCAGGCAATCAGCCCCAGCATTTT. Encoded protein: CASSILSGTAGNQPQHF. Using reference TRBV19 and TRBJ1-5 for the parts outside the CDR3, the full variable domain is DGGITQSPKYLFRKEGQNVTLSCEQNLNHDAMYWYRQDPGQGLRLIYYSQIVNDFQKGDIAEGYSVSREKKESFPLTVTSAQKNPTAFYLCASSILSGTAGNQPQHFGDGTRLSIL.

The V gene is TRBV7-2, the J gene TRBJ1-1; TRBD1 agrees at 7 bases. Unmatched junction bases numbered 5, after V lost 5 bases and J lost 5 bases. There are 13 residues in the CDR3. Germline V gives CDR1 SGHTA, CDR2 FQGNSA. The CDR3 bases are TGTGCCAGCAGCAGACAGGGTGATACTGAAGCTTTCTTT. As protein: CASSRQGDTEAFF.

J is TRBJ1-5 and V is TRBV5-1; the D gene is possibly TRBD1 (5 bases). The CDR3 spans 14 residues. Trimming removed 4 bases at V and 5 bases at J, with 13 bases between. Germline V CDR1 and CDR2: SGHRS, YFSETQ. The CDR3 DNA reads as TGCGCCAGCAGCCCAGGGCCCCTTTATCAGCCCCAGCATTTT. Translating it yields CASSPGPLYQPQHF.

V gene TRBV28 combines with J gene TRBJ2-1, with 7 nucleotides matching TRBD1. This CDR3 has 14 residues. The J segment lost 8 bases and the V segment lost 5 bases, leaving 9 bases of the junction unmatched. In germline, CDR1 is MDHEN, CDR2 SYDVKM. The CDR3 loop is CASSVRQGSDEQFF. For the CDR3, the DNA is TGTGCCAGCAGTGTCCGACAGGGATCGGATGAGCAGTTCTTC.

The chain recombines TRBV3-1 (or the pseudogene TRBV3-2) with TRBJ1-6; D gene uncertain. Trimming took off 4 bases at V and 0 bases at J, with 10 bases between the two ends. The V gene's germline CDR1 is LGHDT and CDR2 YNNKEL (reference sequence). CDR3 length equals 16 residues. CDR3: CASSPSRSSYNSPLHF. The CDR3 DNA follows: TGTGCCAGCAGCCCGTCACGGAGCTCCTATAATTCACCCCTCCACTTT.